This TCR beta chain was obtained from a study of cytomegalovirus exposure and HLA in healthy donors. Study information: T cells numbering about 179 million yielded 117 million unique TCR beta sequences in an earlier analysis.

Germline V gene lookup returns CDR1 SGHRS and CDR2 YFSETQ. The CDR3 extends over 15 amino acids. The junction had 7 bases not matched to a gene; V was cut back by 0 bases and J by 7 bases. PCR used 60 Vbeta primers and 13 Jbeta primers. Sequenced by immunoSEQ multiplex PCR; TCRdb stores in-frame clones only, minus some. This table holds about 110,000 clones, approximately 71% found once. General observations from the study: Later, TCR association rates were found to vary by HLA locus, highest for DRB1 and lowest for HLA-C. Indistinguishability led to the exclusion of some V segments, TRBV6-2 and TRBV6-3 included. Sequencing depth across donors, presence/absence analyses assumed, was roughly uniform.

As regards this clone: Antigen unknown.

The V call is TRBV5-1, the J call TRBJ2-3, with 8 bases that match TRBD1. What was sequenced was PBMCs. The clonotype originates from a woman aged 70-85 years in good health and CMV-seropositive. The CDR3 coding sequence is TGCGCCAGCAGCTTGGGCCCAGGGGGCACGAATACGCAGTATTTT. Amino acid sequence: CASSLGPGGTNTQYF.